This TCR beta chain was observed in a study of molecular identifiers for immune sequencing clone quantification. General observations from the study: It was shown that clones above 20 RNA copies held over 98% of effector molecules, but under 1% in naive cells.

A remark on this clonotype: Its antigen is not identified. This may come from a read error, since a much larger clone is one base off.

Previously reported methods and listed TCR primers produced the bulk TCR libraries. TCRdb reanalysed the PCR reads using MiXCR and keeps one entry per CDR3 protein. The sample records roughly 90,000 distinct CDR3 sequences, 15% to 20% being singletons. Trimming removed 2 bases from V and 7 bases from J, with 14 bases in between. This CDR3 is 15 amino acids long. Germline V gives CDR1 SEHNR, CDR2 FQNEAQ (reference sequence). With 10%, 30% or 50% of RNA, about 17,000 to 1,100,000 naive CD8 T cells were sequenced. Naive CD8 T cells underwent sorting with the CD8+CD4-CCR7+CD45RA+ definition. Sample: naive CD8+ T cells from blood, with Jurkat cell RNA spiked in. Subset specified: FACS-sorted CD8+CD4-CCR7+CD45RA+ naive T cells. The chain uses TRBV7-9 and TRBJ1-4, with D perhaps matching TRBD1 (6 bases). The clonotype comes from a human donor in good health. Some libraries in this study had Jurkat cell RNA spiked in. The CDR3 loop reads CASSLPQGAVEKLFF. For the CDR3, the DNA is TGTGCCAGCAGCTTACCACAGGGTGCGGTTGAAAAACTGTTTTTT.